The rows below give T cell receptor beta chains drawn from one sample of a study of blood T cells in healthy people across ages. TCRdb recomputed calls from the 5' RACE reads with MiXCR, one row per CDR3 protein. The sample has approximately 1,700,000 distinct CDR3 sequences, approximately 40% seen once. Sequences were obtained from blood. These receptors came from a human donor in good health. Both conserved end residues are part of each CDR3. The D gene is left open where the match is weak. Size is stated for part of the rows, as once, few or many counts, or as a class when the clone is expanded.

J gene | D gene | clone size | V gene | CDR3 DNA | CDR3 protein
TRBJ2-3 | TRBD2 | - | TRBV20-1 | TGCAGTGCTAGAGGCCGGACTAGCGGGGGGGCCAAAGGAGCAGATACGCAGTATTTT | CSARGRTSGGAKGADTQYF
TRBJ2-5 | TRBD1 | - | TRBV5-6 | TGTGCCAGCAGCTTGAGCAAGGGGACAGGGTATCCGGAGACCCAGTACTTC | CASSLSKGTGYPETQYF
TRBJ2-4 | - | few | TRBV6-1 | TGTGCCAGCAGTGAATCTAGGCAGCTTCTAGCCAAAAACATTCAGTACTTC | CASSESRQLLAKNIQYF
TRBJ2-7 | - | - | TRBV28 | TGTGCCACCCGAAGACGGGGGTATACCTACGAGCAGTACTTC | CATRRRGYTYEQYF
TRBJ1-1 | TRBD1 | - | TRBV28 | TGTGCCAGCAGACACCGGGACAGGAACACTGAAGCTTTCTTT | CASRHRDRNTEAFF
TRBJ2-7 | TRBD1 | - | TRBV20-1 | TGCAGTGCCCCCCATGAGGGACAGGGGGTCCACGAGCAGTACTTC | CSAPHEGQGVHEQYF
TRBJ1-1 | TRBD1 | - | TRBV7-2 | TGTGCCAGCAGAACCCCCGACAGGGGGCATATTACTGAAGCTTTCTTT | CASRTPDRGHITEAFF
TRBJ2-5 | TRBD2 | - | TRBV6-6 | TGTGCCAGCAGGGGGACTAGCGGGGGGACACAAGAGACCCAGTACTTC | CASRGTSGGTQETQYF
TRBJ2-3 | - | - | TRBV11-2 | TGTGCCAGCAGCTTAGTAAGGGCTAGCACAGATACGCAGTATTTT | CASSLVRASTDTQYF
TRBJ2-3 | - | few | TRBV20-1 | TGCAGTGCTCCGGGAGAAGCCACAGATACGCAGTATTTT | CSAPGEATDTQYF
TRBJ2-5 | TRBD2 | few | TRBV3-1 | TGTGCCAGCAGCCCAGAGAGCGGGCTAGCGGGGAGTGAGACCCAGTACTTC | CASSPESGLAGSETQYF
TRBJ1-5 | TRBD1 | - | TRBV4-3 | TGCGCCAGCAGCCAAAACAGGGGGCACAATCAGCCCCAGCATTTT | CASSQNRGHNQPQHF
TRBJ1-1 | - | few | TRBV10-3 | TGTGCCATCAACCGAGGACCGCCAACTGAAGCTTTCTTT | CAINRGPPTEAFF
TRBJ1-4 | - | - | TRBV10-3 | TGTGCCATCAGTGAGGAGCAGGAATTTAATGAAAAACTGTTTTTT | CAISEEQEFNEKLFF
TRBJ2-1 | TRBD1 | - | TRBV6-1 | TGTGCCAGCAGTCCCGGGACAGAACCCAATGAGCAGTTCTTC | CASSPGTEPNEQFF
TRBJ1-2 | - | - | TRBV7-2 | TGTGCCAGCAGCTTAGAATCTAGGGCCGACTATGGCTACACCTTC | CASSLESRADYGYTF
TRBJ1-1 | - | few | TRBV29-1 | TGCAGCACATCCAGGGGTGTGAACACTGAAGCTTTCTTT | CSTSRGVNTEAFF
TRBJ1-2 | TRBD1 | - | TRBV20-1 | TGCAGTGCTAGAGGGCCGACAGGGGCGGGGGGCTACACCTTC | CSARGPTGAGGYTF
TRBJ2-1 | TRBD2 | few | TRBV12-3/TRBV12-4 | TGTGCCAGCTATCGGGGGGGATCCTACAATGAGCAGTTCTTC | CASYRGGSYNEQFF
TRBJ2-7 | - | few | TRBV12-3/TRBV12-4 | TGTGCCAGCGGGGGGCAGACCGGGACACCTTACGAGCAGTACTTC | CASGGQTGTPYEQYF
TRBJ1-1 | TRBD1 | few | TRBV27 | TGTGCCAGCAGTTTACAGGACAGGCGTAACACTGAAGCTTTCTTT | CASSLQDRRNTEAFF
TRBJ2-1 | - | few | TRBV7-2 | TGTGCCACCCAACGACTAGGACGGTACAATGAGCAGTTCTTC | CATQRLGRYNEQFF
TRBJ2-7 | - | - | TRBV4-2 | TGTGCCAGCAGCCAAGAGGGTCGAAGCTCCTACGAGCAGTACTTC | CASSQEGRSSYEQYF
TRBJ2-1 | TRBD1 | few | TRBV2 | TGTGCCAGCAGTCAAGGACAGGACAATGAGCAGTTCTTC | CASSQGQDNEQFF
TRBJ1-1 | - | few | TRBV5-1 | TGCGCCAGCAGCTTGGTACTCGGGGAGGGCACTGAAGCTTTCTTT | CASSLVLGEGTEAFF
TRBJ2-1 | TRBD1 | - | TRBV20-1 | TGCAGTGCTACCAAACAGGGGGTCGGCTACAATGAGCAGTTCTTC | CSATKQGVGYNEQFF
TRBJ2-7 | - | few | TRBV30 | TGTGCCTGGAGTGACGCGAGCTCCTACGAGCAGTACTTC | CAWSDASSYEQYF
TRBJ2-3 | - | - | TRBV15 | TGTGCCACCAGCAGAGTTACAGAGGATTTAGGAGATACGCAGTATTTT | CATSRVTEDLGDTQYF
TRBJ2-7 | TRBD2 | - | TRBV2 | TGTGCCAGCAGTGTGGTAGCGGGAACCTACAACGAGCAGTACTTC | CASSVVAGTYNEQYF
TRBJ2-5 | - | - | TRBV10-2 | TGCGCCAGCAAACGGACATCCCAAGAGACCGAGTACTTC | CASKRTSQETEYF
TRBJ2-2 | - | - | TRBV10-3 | TGTGCCATCAGTGCTGACCTACCGAACACCGGGGAGCTGTTTTTT | CAISADLPNTGELFF
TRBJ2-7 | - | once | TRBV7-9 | TGTGCCGGCAGCTTAGACCTGGACTACGAGCAGTACTTC | CAGSLDLDYEQYF
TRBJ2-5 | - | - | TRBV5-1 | TGCGCCAGCAGCTTCGGACCCTTGCCAGAGGAGACCCAGTACTTC | CASSFGPLPEETQYF
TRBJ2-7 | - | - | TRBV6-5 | TGTGCCAGCAGTTACTCGATGGCCGGTAGTCGGTACGAGCAGTACTTC | CASSYSMAGSRYEQYF
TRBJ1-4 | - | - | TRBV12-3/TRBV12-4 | TGCGCCAGCAGTTTTCAACCGGGGGTTAATGAAAAACTGTTTTTT | CASSFQPGVNEKLFF
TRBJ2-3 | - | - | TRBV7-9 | TGTGCCACCCCGGGACCTCAAGGAGATACGCAGTATTTT | CATPGPQGDTQYF
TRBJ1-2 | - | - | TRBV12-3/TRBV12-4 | TGTGCCAGCAGTTACACCACAAATGGCTACACCTTC | CASSYTTNGYTF
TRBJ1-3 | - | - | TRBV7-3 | TGTGCCAGCAGCTTAATGACTGGAAACACCATATATTTT | CASSLMTGNTIYF
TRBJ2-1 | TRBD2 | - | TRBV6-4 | TGTGCCAGCAGTGGGAGCGGGGGATCCCACAATGAGCAGTTCTTC | CASSGSGGSHNEQFF
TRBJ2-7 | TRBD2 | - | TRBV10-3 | TGTGCCATCAGAAAGGATAGCGGGGTCGGAGAGGAGACCCGGTACTTC | CAIRKDSGVGEETRYF